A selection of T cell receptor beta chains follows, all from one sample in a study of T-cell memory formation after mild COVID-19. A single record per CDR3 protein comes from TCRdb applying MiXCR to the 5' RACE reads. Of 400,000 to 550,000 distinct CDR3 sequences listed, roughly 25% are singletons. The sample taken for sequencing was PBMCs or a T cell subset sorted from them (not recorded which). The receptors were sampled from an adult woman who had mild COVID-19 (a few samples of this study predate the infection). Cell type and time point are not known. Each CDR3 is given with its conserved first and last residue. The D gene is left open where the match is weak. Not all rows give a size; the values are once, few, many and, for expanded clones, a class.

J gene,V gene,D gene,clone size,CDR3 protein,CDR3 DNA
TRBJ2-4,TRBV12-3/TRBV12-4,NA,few,CASSFSGNIQYF,TGTGCCAGCAGTTTTTCGGGAAACATTCAGTACTTC
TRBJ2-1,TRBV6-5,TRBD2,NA,CASSYGTSMFF,TGTGCCAGCAGTTACGGGACTAGCATGTTCTTC
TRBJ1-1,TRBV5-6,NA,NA,CASSLVTGTEAFF,TGTGCCAGCAGCTTGGTAACAGGGACTGAAGCTTTCTTT
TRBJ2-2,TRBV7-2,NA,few,CASSSRQELFF,TGTGCCAGCAGCTCCCGACAGGAGCTGTTTTTT
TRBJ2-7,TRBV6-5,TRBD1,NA,CASSYASGQPTYEQYF,TGTGCCAGCAGTTACGCTTCGGGACAGCCAACCTACGAGCAGTACTTC
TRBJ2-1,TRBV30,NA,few,CAWSVEALAFF,TGTGCCTGGAGTGTAGAAGCCCTAGCGTTCTTC
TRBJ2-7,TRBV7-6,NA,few,CASSNGGGLVQYF,TGTGCCAGCAGCAATGGCGGTGGTTTAGTGCAGTACTTC
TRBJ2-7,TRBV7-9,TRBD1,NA,CASSRTGAHEQYF,TGTGCCAGCAGCCGTACAGGGGCCCACGAGCAGTACTTC
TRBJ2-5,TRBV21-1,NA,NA,CASSRPLREQETQYF,TGTGCCAGCAGCAGACCTTTGCGGGAGCAAGAGACCCAGTACTTC
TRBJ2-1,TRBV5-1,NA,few,CASSFIPSVYNEQFF,TGCGCCAGCAGCTTTATCCCCAGCGTCTACAATGAGCAGTTCTTC
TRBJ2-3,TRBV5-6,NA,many,CASSSVGARGTDTQYF,TGTGCCAGCAGCTCCGTGGGGGCGAGGGGCACAGATACGCAGTATTTT
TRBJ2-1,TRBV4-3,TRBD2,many,CASSPEGLAINEQFF,TGCGCCAGCAGCCCCGAGGGACTAGCTATCAATGAGCAGTTCTTC
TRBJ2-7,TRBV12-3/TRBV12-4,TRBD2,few,CASSFTPGLVFYEQYF,TGTGCCAGCAGTTTCACCCCGGGACTAGTCTTTTACGAGCAGTACTTC
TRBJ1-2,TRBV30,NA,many,CASPPRGNNYGYTF,TGTGCCAGCCCCCCAAGGGGAAACAACTATGGCTACACCTTC
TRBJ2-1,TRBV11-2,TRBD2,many,CASSLDPPTSGPYNEQFF,TGTGCCAGCAGCTTAGATCCCCCGACTAGCGGACCTTACAATGAGCAGTTCTTC
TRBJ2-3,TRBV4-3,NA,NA,CASSQGLIDTQYF,TGCGCCAGCAGCCAAGGGTTAATAGATACGCAGTATTTT
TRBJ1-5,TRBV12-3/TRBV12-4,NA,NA,CASSLEGGQPQHF,TGTGCCAGCAGTTTAGAGGGGGGACAGCCCCAGCATTTT
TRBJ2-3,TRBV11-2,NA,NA,CASSPLRGRPDTQYF,TGTGCCAGCAGCCCCTTGAGGGGCCGTCCAGATACGCAGTATTTT
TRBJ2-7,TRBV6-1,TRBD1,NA,CASYSSGQGARAYEQYF,TGTGCCAGCTACTCTTCGGGACAGGGGGCAAGGGCCTACGAGCAGTACTTC
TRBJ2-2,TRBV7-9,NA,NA,CASSLALRLLDTGELFF,TGTGCCAGCAGCTTAGCCCTAAGACTTCTGGACACCGGGGAGCTGTTTTTT
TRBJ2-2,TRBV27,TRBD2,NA,CASSTPGLAGRTGELFF,TGTGCCAGCAGTACACCGGGACTAGCGGGGCGCACCGGGGAGCTGTTTTTT
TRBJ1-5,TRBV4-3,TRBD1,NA,CASSQEKSGGNQPQHF,TGCGCCAGCAGCCAAGAGAAGTCAGGGGGAAATCAGCCCCAGCATTTT
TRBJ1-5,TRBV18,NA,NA,CASSVEAPNQPQHF,TGTGCCAGCTCAGTTGAAGCCCCTAATCAGCCCCAGCATTTT
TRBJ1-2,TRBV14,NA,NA,CASSQVPDRRYTF,TGTGCCAGCAGCCAAGTCCCCGATCGACGCTACACCTTC
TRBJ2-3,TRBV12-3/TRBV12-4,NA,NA,CASSLIGIASTDTQYF,TGTGCCAGCAGTTTAATTGGGATTGCTAGCACAGATACGCAGTATTTT
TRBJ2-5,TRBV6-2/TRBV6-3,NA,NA,CASTPWQSYQETQYF,TGTGCCAGCACTCCGTGGCAATCGTACCAAGAGACCCAGTACTTC
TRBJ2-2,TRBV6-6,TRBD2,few,CASSSGGEQTGELFF,TGTGCCAGCAGCAGCGGGGGGGAACAAACCGGGGAGCTGTTTTTT
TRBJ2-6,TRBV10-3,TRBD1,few,CASGQGGSGANVLTF,TGTGCCAGCGGACAGGGAGGTTCTGGGGCCAACGTCCTGACTTTC
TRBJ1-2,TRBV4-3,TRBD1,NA,CASSQGYTGVFYGYTF,TGCGCCAGCAGCCAAGGCTACACAGGGGTGTTCTATGGCTACACCTTC
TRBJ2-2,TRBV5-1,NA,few,CASSLESGVVTGELFF,TGCGCCAGCAGCTTGGAATCAGGGGTGGTCACCGGGGAGCTGTTTTTT
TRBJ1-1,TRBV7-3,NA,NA,CASSLTSGNTEAFF,TGTGCCAGCAGCTTAACTTCAGGGAACACTGAAGCTTTCTTT
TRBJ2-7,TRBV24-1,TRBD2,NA,CATRTNSGHSYEQYF,TGTGCCACCAGGACTAATAGCGGGCACTCCTACGAGCAGTACTTC
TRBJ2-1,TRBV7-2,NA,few,CASSLAGGRVDEQFF,TGTGCCAGCAGCTTAGCGGGGGGGCGGGTCGATGAGCAGTTCTTC
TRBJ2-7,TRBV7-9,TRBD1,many,CASSPGTGSYEQYF,TGTGCCAGCAGCCCCGGGACAGGGTCCTACGAGCAGTACTTC
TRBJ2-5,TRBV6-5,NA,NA,CASSYSNQYGETQYF,TGTGCCAGCAGTTACTCGAATCAGTACGGGGAGACCCAGTACTTC
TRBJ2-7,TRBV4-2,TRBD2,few,CASSRARQREASYEQYF,TGTGCCAGCAGCCGGGCACGCCAGCGGGAGGCCTCCTACGAGCAGTACTTC
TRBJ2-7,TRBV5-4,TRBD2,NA,CASSWRGAHEQYF,TGTGCCAGCAGCTGGCGGGGGGCCCACGAGCAGTACTTC
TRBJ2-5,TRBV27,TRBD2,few,CASSLYVPVPGLARETQYF,TGTGCCAGCAGTTTATATGTCCCCGTCCCTGGACTAGCACGAGAGACCCAGTACTTC
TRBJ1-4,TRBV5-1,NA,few,CASSLVFRRDEKLFF,TGCGCCAGCAGCTTGGTTTTCAGAAGAGATGAAAAACTGTTTTTT
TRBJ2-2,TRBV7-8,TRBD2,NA,CASSLGVSSGVYSTGELFF,TGTGCCAGCAGCTTAGGGGTTTCTAGCGGGGTATATTCAACCGGGGAGCTGTTTTTT
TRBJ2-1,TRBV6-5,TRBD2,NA,CASSYGAGGAYNEQFF,TGTGCCAGCAGTTACGGAGCGGGAGGCGCCTACAATGAGCAGTTCTTC
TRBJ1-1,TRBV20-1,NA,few,CSARVGWVNTEAFF,TGCAGTGCTAGGGTGGGGTGGGTGAACACTGAAGCTTTCTTT
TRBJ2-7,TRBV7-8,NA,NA,CASSLNIGGYEQYF,TGTGCCAGCAGCTTAAATATCGGTGGCTACGAGCAGTACTTC
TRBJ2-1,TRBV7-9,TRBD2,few,CASTGVTEGLAGGWRDEQFF,TGTGCCAGCACGGGCGTGACGGAAGGACTAGCGGGAGGGTGGCGGGATGAGCAGTTCTTC
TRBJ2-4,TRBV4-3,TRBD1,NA,CASSQDGTGGPKNIQYF,TGCGCCAGCAGCCAAGATGGGACAGGGGGGCCCAAAAACATTCAGTACTTC
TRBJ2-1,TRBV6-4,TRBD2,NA,CASAALAGTYNEQFF,TGTGCCAGCGCCGCACTAGCGGGCACCTACAATGAGCAGTTCTTC
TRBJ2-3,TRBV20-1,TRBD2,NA,CSARDWLAGGPVADTQYF,TGCAGTGCTAGAGATTGGTTAGCGGGGGGCCCGGTAGCAGATACGCAGTATTTT
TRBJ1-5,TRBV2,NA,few,CASSDINYGSYQPQHF,TGTGCCAGCAGTGATATAAATTACGGTTCTTATCAGCCCCAGCATTTT
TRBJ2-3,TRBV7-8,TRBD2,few,CASSLGPGLAASTDTQYF,TGTGCCAGCAGCTTAGGTCCGGGACTAGCGGCTAGCACAGATACGCAGTATTTT
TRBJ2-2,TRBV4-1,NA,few,CASSQSTKNTGELFF,TGCGCCAGCAGCCAGAGCACTAAGAACACCGGGGAGCTGTTTTTT
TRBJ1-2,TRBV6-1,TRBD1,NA,CASTGQGLFYGYTF,TGTGCCAGCACCGGACAGGGACTCTTCTATGGCTACACCTTC
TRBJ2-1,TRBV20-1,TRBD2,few,CSATTSGRKGGKYNEQFF,TGCAGTGCCACGACTAGCGGGAGGAAAGGGGGCAAATACAATGAGCAGTTCTTC
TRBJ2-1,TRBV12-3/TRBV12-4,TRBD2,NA,CASSPRTSGSSYNEQFF,TGTGCCAGCAGTCCTCGGACTAGCGGGAGCTCCTACAATGAGCAGTTCTTC
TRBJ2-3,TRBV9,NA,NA,CASSVSSRDTQYF,TGTGCCAGCAGCGTATCCTCCCGAGATACGCAGTATTTT
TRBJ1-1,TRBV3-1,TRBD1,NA,CASSPLGTGGNTEAFF,TGTGCCAGCAGCCCCTTGGGGACAGGGGGCAACACTGAAGCTTTCTTT